This T cell receptor beta chain is from a study of Ad26.COV2.S vaccination and SARS-CoV-2 variants. Overall study context: Ad26.COV2.S shots went into the muscle once or twice, 56 days apart. Overall study findings and caveats: There was reportedly substantial breadth in spike-specific CD8+ and CD4+ T cell responses after vaccination.

The table came from immunoSEQ multiplex PCR; TCRdb's copy has only in-frame clones and leaves some out. Here the sample spans fewer than 400,000 clones, 75% to 90% being singletons. Treatment indicated: around 19 received Ad26.COV2.S at low or high dose, single or two shots; several received placebo; per-sample allocation not given. Following the first vaccine or placebo injection, samples were taken on day 63. The vaccine delivered Wuhan-strain SARS-CoV-2 spike through an Ad26 vector. CDR1 is LNHDA and CDR2 is SQIVND in the germline V gene (reference sequence). The trim removed 0 bases at V and 9 bases at J, leaving 5 bases unmatched. CDR3 size: 16 residues. As regards this clone: The antigen is not known.

The starting material was peripheral blood, obtained in a trial of Ad26.COV2.S vaccine versus placebo. The sequence came from a person aged 18-60 years who received the Ad26.COV2.S COVID-19 vaccine or a placebo. V and J are TRBV19 and TRBJ2-1; 13 positions agree with TRBD2. The CDR3 is CASSIDLLAGGLEQFF. CDR3 in DNA: TGTGCCAGTAGTATAGATTTACTAGCGGGGGGGCTTGAGCAGTTCTTC.